Shown below are 14 T cell receptor beta chains from a single sample sequenced in a study of T-cell memory formation after mild COVID-19 listed by TCRdb under 2021. The library came from 5' RACE. These reads were obtained on an Illumina NovaSeq 6000. TCRdb applied fastp at Q25 and MiXCR to the public reads, then kept only in-frame beta chains. Rows matching on CDR3 protein sequence are summarized as one entry with the most common DNA and genes. For this sample the table gives 380,000 or so distinct CDR3 sequences, of which roughly 13% were detected only once. Together, the top ten hold about 24% of the sample. Sequencing input: PBMCs or a T cell subset sorted from them (not recorded which). These TCRs come from a man younger than 35 who had mild COVID-19 (a few samples of this study predate the infection). The sample titles of this study are shuffled in the database, so cell type and time point are left out; the donor was told from shared clones.

The J gene is TRBJ2-5, the V gene TRBV25-1; D gene uncertain. Germline CDR1 and CDR2: MGHDK and SYGVNS. Trimming shortened V by 0 bases and J by 2 bases, and 7 bases separated the two germline ends. CDR3 length: 14 amino acids. The CDR3 protein is CASSEYIGQETQYF. The CDR3 coding sequence is TGTGCCAGCAGTGAATATATTGGGCAAGAGACCCAGTACTTC.

In its sample, this clonotype was seen a few times. The chain combines TRBV4-3 with TRBJ1-2; the D is unclear. The V gene lost 0 bases and the J gene lost 2 bases, with 13 bases spanning the gap. The germline V gene encodes CDR1 LGHNA and CDR2 YSLEER. The CDR3 sequence is 16 residues long. The CDR3 nucleotides are TGCGCCAGCAGCCAAGATGGGAAGAGGGAAAACTATGGCTACACCTTC. This gives the protein CASSQDGKRENYGYTF.

This chain's CDR3 is CASSFYDGLAGYLETQYF. DNA for the CDR3: TGTGCCAGCAGCTTCTACGACGGACTAGCGGGGTATCTGGAGACCCAGTACTTC. The chain uses TRBV7-9 and TRBJ2-5; the match to TRBD2 covers 12 bases. CDR3 length: 18 residues. Germline V CDR1 and CDR2: SEHNR, FQNEAQ (reference sequence). Losses at the gene ends were 3 bases for V and 5 bases for J; bases not matched to a gene: 13.

This clonotype came up a few times. J is TRBJ2-2 and V is TRBV18, with D perhaps matching TRBD2 (6 bases). The germline CDR1 and CDR2 sequences are KGHSH and LQKENI. This CDR3 is 16 amino acids long. V dropped 0 bases and J dropped 3 bases, with 11 bases sitting between them. The CDR3 reads CASSPPTGEDTGELFF. The CDR3 nucleotides read TGTGCCAGCTCACCACCCACTGGGGAGGACACCGGGGAGCTGTTTTTT.

There are a few counts of this clonotype. The chain combines TRBV4-1 with TRBJ2-1; D ambiguous. V lost 0 bases and J 4 bases, leaving 10 bases between the germline ends. The CDR3 totals 15 residues. Germline loops: CDR1 MGHRA, CDR2 YSYEKL. This CDR3 reads CASSQDIGRYNEQFF. DNA for the CDR3: TGCGCCAGCAGCCAAGATATCGGGCGGTACAATGAGCAGTTCTTC.

The sample holds many counts of this clonotype. This chain uses TRBV20-1 with TRBJ2-1; D is possibly TRBD2 (5 bases). V lost 6 bases and J 6 bases, leaving 12 bases between the germline ends. CDR1 DFQATT and CDR2 SNEGSKA come from the germline V gene (reference sequence). This CDR3 has 12 residues. The CDR3 DNA is TGCAGTGCCATAAGTGGAGGCAATGAGCAGTTCTTC. It yields the protein CSAISGGNEQFF.

This clonotype has just a few counts. The V call is TRBV12-3 or TRBV12-4, the J call TRBJ2-1; 8 bases align to TRBD1. This CDR3 contains 17 residues. V lost 4 bases to trimming and J lost 6 bases; unmatched junction nucleotides: 14. DNA for the CDR3: TGTGCCAGCAGTTCCCCCCCCGGACAGGGAGCTCGCAATGAGCAGTTCTTC. Translation gives CASSSPPGQGARNEQFF.

The table lists this clonotype with a few counts. This rearrangement joins TRBV28 to TRBJ1-5; D gene uncertain. V lost 5 bases and J lost 0, with 11 bases in between. The germline CDR1 and CDR2 sequences are MDHEN and SYDVKM. This CDR3 contains 15 residues. The CDR3 DNA sequence: TGTGCCAGCAGTCCCCCCTCAGATAGCAATCAGCCCCAGCATTTT. Encoded protein: CASSPPSDSNQPQHF.

Worth noting for this clonotype: The junction departs from the called germline gene at one end, perhaps through a read error. This chain uses TRBV7-7 with TRBJ2-5, with D possibly matching TRBD2 (6 bases). The CDR3 extends over 13 amino acids. Per the germline V gene, CDR1 is SSHAT and CDR2 is FNYEAQ (reference sequence). The CDR3 nucleotides are TGTGCTAGCAGCTGGGACTTCCAAGAGACCCAGTACTTC. Protein: CASSWDFQETQYF.

The gene calls are TRBV5-1 and TRBJ1-1, with 8 bases lining up with TRBD1. With V trimmed by 1 base and J by 3 bases, 2 bases remained unmatched. CDR3 length: 14 amino acids. Germline CDR1 reads SGHRS; CDR2 reads YFSETQ. The CDR3 sequence is CASSLLQGDTEAFF. CDR3 DNA sequence: TGCGCCAGCAGCTTGTTACAGGGGGACACTGAAGCTTTCTTT.

This chain joins TRBV18 and TRBJ1-2; D remains ambiguous. In germline, CDR1 is KGHSH, CDR2 LQKENI. Trimming removed 3 bases at V and 0 bases at J, with 11 bases between. The CDR3 contains 15 residues. The CDR3 loop is CASSPSTFPNYGYTF. The CDR3, as DNA: TGTGCCAGCTCACCGTCAACCTTCCCTAACTATGGCTACACCTTC.

This clonotype was counted only a few times. This sequence joins TRBV5-5 and TRBJ1-5; D is uncertain. CDR3 length equals 15 residues. CDR1 SGHKS and CDR2 YYEKEE come from the germline V gene (reference sequence). V lost 0 bases, J lost 6 bases, and 13 bases lay in between. For the CDR3, the DNA is TGTGCCAGCAGCTTGGGCCGGGCAGGCTCTCAGCCCCAGCATTTT. It codes for CASSLGRAGSQPQHF.

The J gene is TRBJ2-4, the V gene TRBV4-3; a possible D gene is TRBD2 (6 bases). Between the trimmed V and J ends, which lost 0 bases and 10 bases, there was a span of 10 bases. Germline CDR1 LGHNA, CDR2 YSLEER. The CDR3 consists of 13 residues. The CDR3 DNA sequence: TGCGCCAGCAGCCAAGATGCCGGGAGAATTCAGTACTTC. It encodes CASSQDAGRIQYF.

This chain links TRBV6-1 with TRBJ1-5, with TRBD1 matching 7 bases. CDR1 is MNHNS, CDR2 SASEGT, per germline. This CDR3 region has 15 residues. The V segment lost 7 bases and the J segment 5 bases; nucleotides outside the gene matches: 11. DNA of the CDR3: TGTGCCAGCATTTTCTCAGACAGGGCCTATCAGCCCCAGCATTTT. Protein sequence: CASIFSDRAYQPQHF.